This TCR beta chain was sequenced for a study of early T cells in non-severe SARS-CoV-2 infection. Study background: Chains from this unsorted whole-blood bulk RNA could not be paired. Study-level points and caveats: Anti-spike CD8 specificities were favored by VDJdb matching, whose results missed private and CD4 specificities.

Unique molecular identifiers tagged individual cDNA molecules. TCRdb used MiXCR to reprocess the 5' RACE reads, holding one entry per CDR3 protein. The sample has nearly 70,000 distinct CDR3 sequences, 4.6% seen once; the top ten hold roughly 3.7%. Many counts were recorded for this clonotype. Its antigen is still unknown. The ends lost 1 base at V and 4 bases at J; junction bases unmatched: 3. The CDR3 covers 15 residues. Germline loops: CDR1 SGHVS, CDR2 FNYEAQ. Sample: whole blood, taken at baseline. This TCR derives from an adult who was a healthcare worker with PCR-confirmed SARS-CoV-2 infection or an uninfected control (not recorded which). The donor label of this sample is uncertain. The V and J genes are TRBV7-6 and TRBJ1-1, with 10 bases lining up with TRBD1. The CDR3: CASSLGQGAPTEAFF. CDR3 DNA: TGTGCCAGCAGCTTAGGACAGGGGGCGCCCACTGAAGCTTTCTTT. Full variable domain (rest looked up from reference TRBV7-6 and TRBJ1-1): GAGVSQSPRYKVTKRGQDVALRCDPISGHVSLYWYRQALGQGPEFLTYFNYEAQQDKSGLPNDRFSAERPEGSISTLTIQRTEQRDSAMYRCASSLGQGAPTEAFFGQGTRLTVV.